Below are 14 T cell receptor beta chains sequenced from a single sample in a study of T cells in tumors after PD-1 blockade. Only in-frame clones appear in the TCRdb table, and some are missing; sequencing was by immunoSEQ multiplex PCR. The table has roughly 19,000 clones, 81% seen once. Here the sequenced sample was PBMCs, taken after anti-PD-1 therapy. Every receptor here comes from a human donor with advanced basal cell or squamous cell carcinoma (not recorded which).

The chain carries TRBV3-1 (or the pseudogene TRBV3-2) and TRBJ1-4; D remains ambiguous. Germline V gene data show CDR1 as LGHDT and CDR2 as YNNKEL (reference sequence). V was clipped by 4 bases and J by 0 bases, with 18 bases between them. The CDR3 totals 18 residues. CDR3 in DNA: TGTGCCAGCAGCCCAGTTGCGTGGGGAATTGCAACTAATGAAAAACTGTTTTTT. Encoded protein: CASSPVAWGIATNEKLFF.

The J gene is TRBJ2-5, the V gene TRBV5-1; a weak D match, TRBD1 (6 bases). This CDR3 comprises 16 residues. V was clipped by 4 bases and J by 2 bases, with 18 bases between them. Germline V gene lookup returns CDR1 SGHRS and CDR2 YFSETQ. The CDR3 protein is CASSRYQGSYQETQYF. The CDR3 region has the DNA TGCGCCAGCAGCCGTTATCAGGGGAGTTATCAAGAGACCCAGTACTTC.

The chain recombines TRBV5-1 with TRBJ1-4, with 10 bases fitting TRBD1. Per germline, CDR1 SGHRS and CDR2 YFSETQ. CDR3 length: 15 residues. V was clipped by 3 bases and J by 5 bases; unmatched bases: 4. For the CDR3, the DNA is TGCGCCAGCAGCTCCTGGGGACAGGGGAATGAAAAACTGTTTTTT. Translation: CASSSWGQGNEKLFF.

The rearrangement uses TRBV29-1 and TRBJ1-4, with TRBD1 matching 9 bases. CDR1 SQVTM and CDR2 ANQGSEA come from the germline V gene. The V gene end was trimmed by 1 base and the J gene end by 4 bases; junction bases not matched to a gene: 4. The length of the CDR3 is 15 residues. CDR3 protein: CSVEGDREGNEKLFF. As DNA, the CDR3 is TGCAGCGTTGAAGGGGACAGGGAGGGTAATGAAAAACTGTTTTTT.

This chain connects TRBV29-1 to TRBJ2-1; D is uncertain. Germline CDR1 SQVTM, CDR2 ANQGSEA. Deletions cut 4 bases from V and 5 bases from J, with 15 bases between. CDR3 length equals 14 residues. This CDR3 is CSVVGTVPNNEQFF. In nucleotides, the CDR3 is TGCAGCGTTGTCGGAACAGTTCCTAACAATGAGCAGTTCTTC.

The V and J genes are TRBV6-5 and TRBJ2-5; 9 nucleotides align to TRBD1. Germline loops: CDR1 MNHEY, CDR2 SVGAGI. The length of the CDR3 is 15 residues. With 3 bases clipped from V and 0 bases from J, the junction kept 2 bases outside the gene matches. The chain's CDR3 is CASSYWTGDQETQYF. For the CDR3, the DNA is TGTGCCAGCAGTTATTGGACAGGGGACCAAGAGACCCAGTACTTC.

This clone occurred a few times. V and J are TRBV15 and TRBJ1-2; the D gene is possibly TRBD1 (5 bases). The germline V and J ends were trimmed by 0 bases and 3 bases, with 11 bases remaining between them. CDR3 length equals 15 residues. The germline V gene encodes CDR1 LNHNV and CDR2 YYDKDF (reference sequence). The DNA for the CDR3 is TGTGCCACCAGCAGAGAAAGGGGCCCCTACTATGGCTACACCTTC. It codes for CATSRERGPYYGYTF.

The V call is TRBV5-1, the J call TRBJ2-5; no clear D. Germline V CDR1 and CDR2: SGHRS, YFSETQ. The length of the CDR3 is 13 residues. The V gene lost 2 bases and the J gene lost 1 base, with 6 bases spanning the gap. CDR3 nucleotide sequence: TGCGCCAGCAGCTTAAAAAGCCAAGAGACCCAGTACTTC. Amino acid sequence: CASSLKSQETQYF.

J is TRBJ1-1 and V is TRBV15; D is perhaps TRBD1 (5 bases). Germline V CDR1 and CDR2: LNHNV, YYDKDF (reference sequence). Trimming shortened V by 1 base and J by 3 bases, and 9 bases separated the two germline ends. The CDR3 consists of 14 residues. CDR3 residues: CATSRVGGYTEAFF. In DNA, the CDR3 is TGTGCCACCAGCAGAGTCGGGGGTTACACTGAAGCTTTCTTT.

V gene TRBV5-1 combines with J gene TRBJ2-3, with D perhaps matching TRBD2 (6 bases). CDR1 SGHRS and CDR2 YFSETQ come from the germline V gene. The CDR3 extends over 15 amino acids. V was cut by 0 bases and J by 0 bases, with 8 bases left in between. The CDR3 spells CASSLAGGSTDTQYF. The DNA for the CDR3 is TGCGCCAGCAGCTTGGCCGGGGGTAGCACAGATACGCAGTATTTT.

This clone was counted between two and nine times. The V call is TRBV4-1, the J call TRBJ1-4; tentatively, D is TRBD1 (6 bases). CDR1 is MGHRA, CDR2 YSYEKL, per germline. The CDR3 extends over 16 amino acids. V lost 0 bases to trimming and J lost 7 bases, with 15 bases between them. This chain's CDR3 is CASSQEPGDGSEKLFF. The DNA of the CDR3 is TGCGCCAGCAGCCAAGAGCCAGGGGATGGAAGTGAAAAACTGTTTTTT.

This chain links TRBV19 with TRBJ2-3, with TRBD2 as a possible D gene (5 bases). The V gene's germline CDR1 is LNHDA and CDR2 SQIVND (reference sequence). This CDR3 is built from 14 residues. Trimming took off 4 bases at V and 4 bases at J, with 12 bases between the two ends. The CDR3 is CASSTTGVPDTQYF. Written as DNA, the CDR3 is TGTGCCAGTAGTACCACCGGGGTGCCAGATACGCAGTATTTT.

This chain connects TRBV5-8 to TRBJ1-5; D unclear. V lost 2 bases, J lost 4 bases, and 4 bases lay in between. The germline V gene encodes CDR1 SGHTS and CDR2 YDEGEE. The CDR3 has 12 residues. The DNA of the CDR3 is TGTGCCAGCAGCTTAAGGAATCAGCCCCAGCATTTT. It is translated as CASSLRNQPQHF.

The chain uses TRBV24-1 and TRBJ2-1, with no clear D. Germline loops: CDR1 KGHDR, CDR2 SFDVKD. The CDR3 runs 17 residues. V was pared by 4 bases and J by 1 base, with 16 bases between. As DNA, the CDR3 is TGTGCCACCAGTGACACCGGGCTACCCCAATCCTACAATGAGCAGTTCTTC. This codes for CATSDTGLPQSYNEQFF.